Described below is a single T cell receptor (beta chain) sequence and its context. Its antigen is currently not known. No base quality values were provided; no much bigger clone lies one nucleotide off. The sample's treatment or condition, from its label and the paper: in vitro stimulation with specific CMV peptide epitopes to enrich CMV-specific T cells. These data originate in a study of T cell repertoires in cytomegalovirus infection (dated 2019 in TCRdb). Some background on the complete study: Alongside well-studied HLA-B-restricted epitopes, the peptide stimulations were aimed at recently identified HLA-C-restricted CMV epitopes, whose presentation resists viral immunomodulation. Donor HLA type was relevant to the analysis, as public TCR beta signatures indicated carriage of CMV infection together with the matching HLA type.

Sequenced using an Illumina HiSeq 1500. TCRdb reran the public reads through fastp at Q25 and MiXCR, keeping productive beta chains. Entries are consolidated by CDR3 protein sequence, retaining the most common genes and DNA. The sample records under 450,000 distinct CDR3 sequences, about 35% of which are singletons. The ten largest clones take up roughly 14% of the sample. General findings and caveats noted by the study authors: In both this cohort and an independent cohort of some 380 donors, the cumulative frequency of public TCR beta family members distinguished carriers of CMV infection plus the relevant HLA type. In the ex vivo response, HLA-C-restricted CMV-specific TCR beta clonotypes were dominant, and in two of eight donors the single most frequent clonotype came from this HLA-C-restricted group.

The germline V gene (reference sequence) sets CDR1 to MNHEY and CDR2 to SMNVEV. The CDR3 contains 15 residues, cysteine and phenylalanine counted. Just CDR3 DNA is preserved here, 45 bases in frame from base 1. V loses 4 bases, J loses 7 bases, and the germline ends lie 16 bases apart. This TCR derives from a human donor in good health (CMV status not recorded). Some clones in this sample may be carry-over from other donors' samples. The source material was cultured PBMCs, sampled from culture after CMV antigen stimulation. The rearranged segments are TRBV27 and TRBJ1-4; a confident D gene designation cannot be given. The DNA reads TGTGCCAGCAGTTCCTACCGACAAGGTTCTGAAAAACTGTTTTTT. It specifies CASSSYRQGSEKLFF.